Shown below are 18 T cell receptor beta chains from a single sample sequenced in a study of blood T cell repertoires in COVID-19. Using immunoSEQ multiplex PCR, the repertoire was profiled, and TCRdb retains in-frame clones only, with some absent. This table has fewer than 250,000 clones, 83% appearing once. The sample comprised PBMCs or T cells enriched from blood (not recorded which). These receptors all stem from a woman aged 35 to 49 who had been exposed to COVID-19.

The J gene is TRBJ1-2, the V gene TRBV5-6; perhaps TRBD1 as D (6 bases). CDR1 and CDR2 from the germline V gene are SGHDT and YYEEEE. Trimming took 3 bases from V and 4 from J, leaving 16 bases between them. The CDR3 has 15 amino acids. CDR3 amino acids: CASSSGPGATYGYTF. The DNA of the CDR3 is TGTGCCAGCAGCTCGGGGCCAGGGGCTACCTATGGCTACACCTTC.

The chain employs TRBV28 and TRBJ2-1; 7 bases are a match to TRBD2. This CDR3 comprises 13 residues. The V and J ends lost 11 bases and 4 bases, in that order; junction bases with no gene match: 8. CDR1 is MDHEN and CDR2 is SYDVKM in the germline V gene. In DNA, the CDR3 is TGTGCCTGGGGAGGGGACCCGTACAATGAGCAGTTCTTC. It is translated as CAWGGDPYNEQFF.

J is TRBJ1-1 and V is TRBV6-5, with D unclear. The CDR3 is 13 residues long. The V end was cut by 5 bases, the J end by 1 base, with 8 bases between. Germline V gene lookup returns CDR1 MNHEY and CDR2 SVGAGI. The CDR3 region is CASSLPGNTEAFF. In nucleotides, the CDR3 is TGTGCCAGCAGTCTTCCAGGGAACACTGAAGCTTTCTTT.

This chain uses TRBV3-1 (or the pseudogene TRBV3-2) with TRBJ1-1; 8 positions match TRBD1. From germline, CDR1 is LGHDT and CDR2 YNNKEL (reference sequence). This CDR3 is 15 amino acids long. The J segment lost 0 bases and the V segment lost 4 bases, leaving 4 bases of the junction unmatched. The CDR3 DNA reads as TGTGCCAGCAGCCCAGGACAGGGAATGAACACTGAAGCTTTCTTT. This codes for CASSPGQGMNTEAFF.

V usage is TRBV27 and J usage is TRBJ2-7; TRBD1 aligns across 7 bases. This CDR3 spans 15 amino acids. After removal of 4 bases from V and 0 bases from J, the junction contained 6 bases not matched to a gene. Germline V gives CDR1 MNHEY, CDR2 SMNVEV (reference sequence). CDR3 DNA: TGTGCCAGCAGTTCACCACAGGGGAGCTCCTACGAGCAGTACTTC. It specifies CASSSPQGSSYEQYF.

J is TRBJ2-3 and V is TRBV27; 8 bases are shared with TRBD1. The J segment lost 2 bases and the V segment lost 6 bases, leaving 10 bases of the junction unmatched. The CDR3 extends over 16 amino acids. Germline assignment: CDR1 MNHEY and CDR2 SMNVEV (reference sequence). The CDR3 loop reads CASRETDRGHTDTQYF. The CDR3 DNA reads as TGTGCCAGCAGGGAAACCGACAGGGGCCACACAGATACGCAGTATTTT.

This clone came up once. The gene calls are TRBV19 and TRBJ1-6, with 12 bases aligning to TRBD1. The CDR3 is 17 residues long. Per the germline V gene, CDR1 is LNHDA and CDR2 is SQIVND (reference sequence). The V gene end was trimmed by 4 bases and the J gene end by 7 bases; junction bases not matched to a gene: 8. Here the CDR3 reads CASSTGTGGFLNSPLHF. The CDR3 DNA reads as TGTGCCAGTAGTACCGGGACAGGGGGCTTTCTGAATTCACCCCTCCACTTT.

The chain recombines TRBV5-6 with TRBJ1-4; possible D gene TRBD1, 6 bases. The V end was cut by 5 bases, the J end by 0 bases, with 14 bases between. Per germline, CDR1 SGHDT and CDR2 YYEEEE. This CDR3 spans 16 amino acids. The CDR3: CASRGRGAATNEKLFF. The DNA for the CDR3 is TGTGCCAGCAGGGGGCGGGGGGCAGCAACTAATGAAAAACTGTTTTTT.

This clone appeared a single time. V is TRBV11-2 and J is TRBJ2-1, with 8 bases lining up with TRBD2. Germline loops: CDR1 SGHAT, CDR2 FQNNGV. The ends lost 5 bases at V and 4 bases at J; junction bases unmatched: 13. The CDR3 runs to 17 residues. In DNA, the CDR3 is TGTGCCAGCAGCCCAGACGTGGCGGGGGGAAATTACAATGAGCAGTTCTTC. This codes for CASSPDVAGGNYNEQFF. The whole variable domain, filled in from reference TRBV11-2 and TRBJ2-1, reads EAGVAQSPRYKIIEKRQSVAFWCNPISGHATLYWYQQILGQGPKLLIQFQNNGVVDDSQLPKDRFSAERLKGVDSTLKIQPAKLEDSAVYLCASSPDVAGGNYNEQFFGPGTRLTVL.

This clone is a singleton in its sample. CDR3 in amino acids: CASSLGTGGSLEAFF. Written as DNA, the CDR3 is TGTGCCAGCAGTTTAGGGACAGGGGGGTCCCTCGAAGCTTTCTTT. The rearrangement links TRBV28 to TRBJ1-1; the match to TRBD1 covers 11 bases. Germline CDR1 is MDHEN and CDR2 is SYDVKM. This CDR3 is 15 amino acids long. J gave up 8 bases and V 2 bases, and 7 bases lay outside the gene matches.

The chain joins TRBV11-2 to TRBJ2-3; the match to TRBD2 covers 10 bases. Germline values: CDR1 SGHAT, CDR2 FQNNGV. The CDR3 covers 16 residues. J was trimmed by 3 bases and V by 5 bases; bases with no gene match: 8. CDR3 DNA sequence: TGTGCCAGCAGCATCGGGACTAGCGATGTTACAGATACGCAGTATTTT. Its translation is CASSIGTSDVTDTQYF.

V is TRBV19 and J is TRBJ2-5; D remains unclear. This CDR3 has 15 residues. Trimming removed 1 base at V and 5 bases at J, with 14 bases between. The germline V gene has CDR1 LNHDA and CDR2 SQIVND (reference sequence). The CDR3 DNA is TGTGCCAGTAGTATAGCGGTCATCCAAGAGGAGACCCAGTACTTC. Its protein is CASSIAVIQEETQYF.

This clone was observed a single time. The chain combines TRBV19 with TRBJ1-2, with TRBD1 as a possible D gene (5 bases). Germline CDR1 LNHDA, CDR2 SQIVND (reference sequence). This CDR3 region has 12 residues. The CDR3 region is CAIGGVGYGYTF. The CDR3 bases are TGTGCGATCGGGGGGGTCGGCTATGGCTACACCTTC.

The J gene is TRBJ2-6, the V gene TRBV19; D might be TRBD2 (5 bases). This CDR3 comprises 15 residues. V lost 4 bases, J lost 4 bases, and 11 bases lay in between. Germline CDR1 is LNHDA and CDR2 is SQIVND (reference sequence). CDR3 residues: CASSTGYSGANVLTF. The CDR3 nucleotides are TGTGCCAGTAGTACGGGATATTCCGGGGCCAACGTCCTGACTTTC.

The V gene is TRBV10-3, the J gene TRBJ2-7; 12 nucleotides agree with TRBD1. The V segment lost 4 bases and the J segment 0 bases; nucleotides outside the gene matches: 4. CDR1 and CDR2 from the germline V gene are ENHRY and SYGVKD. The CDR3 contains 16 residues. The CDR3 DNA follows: TGTGCCATCAGTGGGGGGACAGGGGGCAGCTCCTACGAGCAGTACTTC. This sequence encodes CAISGGTGGSSYEQYF.

CDR3 bases: TGTGCCAGCAGCGGCTTGGGCGGGGGGCTCACAGATACGCAGTATTTT. Its protein product is CASSGLGGGLTDTQYF. This chain connects TRBV9 to TRBJ2-3; TRBD2 matches at 8 bases. Germline V gives CDR1 SGDLS, CDR2 YYNGEE. The CDR3 extends over 16 amino acids. V lost 3 bases and J lost 2; bases outside the gene matches: 8.

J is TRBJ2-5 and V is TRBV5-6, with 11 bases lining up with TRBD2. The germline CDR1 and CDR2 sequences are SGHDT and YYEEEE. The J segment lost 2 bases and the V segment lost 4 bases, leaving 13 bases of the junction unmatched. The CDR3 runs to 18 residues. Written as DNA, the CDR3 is TGTGCCAGCAGCCCCGGGGCTAGCGGGGGGTATCGGCAAGAGACCCAGTACTTC. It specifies CASSPGASGGYRQETQYF.

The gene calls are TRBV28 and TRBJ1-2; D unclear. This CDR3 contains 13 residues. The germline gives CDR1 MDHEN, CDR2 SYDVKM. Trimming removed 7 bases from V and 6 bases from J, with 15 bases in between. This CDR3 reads CASTRGGVNGYTF. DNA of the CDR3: TGTGCCAGCACCCGGGGTGGGGTAAATGGCTACACCTTC.